Listed below are T cell receptor beta chains from one sample, sequenced in a study of shared clonotypes between healthy human individuals. TCRdb's copy holds only in-frame clones and misses some; the assay was immunoSEQ multiplex PCR. The table has fewer than 2.5 million clones, approximately 93% seen once. The material sequenced was naive CD4+ T cells from PBMCs. The source is a man between 18 and 29 years old in good health. Some clones in this sample may be carry-over from other donors' samples. CDR3s include the opening cysteine and the closing phenylalanine or tryptophan. A D gene is named only where the DNA matches it firmly. Size is omitted from some rows. Given values are once, few, many or a class for expanded clones.

j_call d_call clone_size v_call cdr3_aa cdr3_nt
TRBJ2-1 TRBD1 NA TRBV4-2 CASSRSGTGDNEQFF TGTGCCAGCAGCCGCTCGGGGACAGGAGACAATGAGCAGTTCTTC
TRBJ1-1 NA few TRBV28 CASSQARGRDTEAFF TGTGCCAGCAGCCAAGCGAGGGGTAGGGACACTGAAGCTTTCTTT
TRBJ1-4 NA NA TRBV6-1 CASSEAANLHFALFF TGTGCCAGCAGTGAAGCAGCTAACCTTCATTTCGCACTGTTTTTT
TRBJ2-2 NA NA TRBV7-9 CASSPRTGELFF TGTGCCAGCAGCCCACGCACCGGGGAGCTGTTTTTT
TRBJ2-5 TRBD2 NA TRBV29-1 CSVVISAGGQTQYF TGCAGCGTTGTGATCTCAGCGGGAGGACAGACCCAGTACTTC
TRBJ2-3 NA NA TRBV2 CASRGTTTSTDTQYF TGTGCCAGCAGGGGGACCACTACTAGCACAGATACGCAGTATTTT
TRBJ2-7 NA NA TRBV14 CASGTGSYEQYF TGTGCCAGCGGTACGGGGTCCTACGAGCAGTACTTC
TRBJ1-5 NA NA TRBV6-5 CASSYSYGDQPQHF TGTGCCAGCAGTTACTCGTATGGGGATCAGCCCCAGCATTTT
TRBJ1-3 NA NA TRBV29-1 CSVYGVGNTIYF TGCAGCGTGTATGGGGTTGGAAACACCATATATTTT
TRBJ1-5 NA NA TRBV27 CASRMSNQPQHF TGTGCCAGCCGGATGAGCAATCAGCCCCAGCATTTT
TRBJ1-1 NA NA TRBV7-2 CATGRRMNTEAFF TGTGCCACCGGACGCAGGATGAACACTGAAGCTTTCTTT
TRBJ1-4 NA NA TRBV6-5 CASSRRGKRTEKLFF TGTGCCAGCAGTCGTAGGGGGAAAAGGACCGAAAAACTGTTTTTT
TRBJ2-3 TRBD2 NA TRBV30 CAWEGGSQADTQYF TGTGCCTGGGAGGGAGGGAGTCAGGCAGATACGCAGTATTTT
TRBJ2-7 NA NA TRBV19 CASSIRLVGEQYF TGTGCCAGTAGTATTCGCTTGGTTGGCGAGCAGTACTTC
TRBJ2-3 NA NA TRBV29-1 CSVVGSGSTDTQYF TGCAGCGTTGTAGGTTCCGGGAGCACAGATACGCAGTATTTT
TRBJ1-1 TRBD1 once TRBV5-1 CASSSDRGSEAFF TGCGCCAGCAGCTCTGACAGGGGCTCTGAAGCTTTCTTT
TRBJ1-5 NA NA TRBV6-1 CASSESAFLQPQHF TGTGCCAGCAGTGAATCAGCGTTTTTGCAGCCCCAGCATTTT